This T cell receptor (beta chain) stems from a study of cytomegalovirus exposure and HLA in healthy donors. About this clone: As yet, its antigen is unknown.

PCR involved 60 Vbeta and 13 Jbeta primers. Data came from immunoSEQ multiplex PCR; TCRdb stores just in-frame clones and leaves some out. The sample records 95,000 to 150,000 clones, under 70% being singletons. Germline V CDR1 and CDR2: SNHLY, FYNNEI. Trimming took 6 bases from V and 4 from J, leaving 25 bases between them. This CDR3 contains 18 residues. Study conclusions and caveats: Fewer than 20,000 TCR beta sequences were associated with HLA alleles at 0.05 false discovery rate in a later analysis. In an earlier analysis, in around 590 donors, most V segments appeared productive either ~87% or ~30% of the time. A list of around 150 TCR beta chains associated with cytomegalovirus was given. Many donors shared some public TCRs, even though most TCR sequences were rare.

The receptor comes from a man between 18 and 35 years old in good health and CMV-seronegative. Sequencing was done on a sample of PBMCs. This sequence joins TRBV2 and TRBJ2-1; the D call may be TRBD1 or TRBD2 (9 bases each). CDR3 residues: CASSRDRVSGRTYNEQFF. CDR3 sequence (DNA): TGTGCCAGCAGCCGGGACAGGGTCAGCGGGAGGACGTACAATGAGCAGTTCTTC.